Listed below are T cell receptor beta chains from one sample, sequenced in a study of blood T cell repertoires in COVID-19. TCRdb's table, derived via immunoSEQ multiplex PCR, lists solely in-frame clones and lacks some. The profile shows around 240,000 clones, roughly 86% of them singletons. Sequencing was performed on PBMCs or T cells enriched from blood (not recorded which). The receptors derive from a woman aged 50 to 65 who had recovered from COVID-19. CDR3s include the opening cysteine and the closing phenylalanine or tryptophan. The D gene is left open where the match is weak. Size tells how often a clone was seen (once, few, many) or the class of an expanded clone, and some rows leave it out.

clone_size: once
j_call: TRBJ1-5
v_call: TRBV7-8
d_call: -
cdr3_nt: TGTGCCAGCAGCTTACGGGATATTAGCAATCAGCCCCAGCATTTT
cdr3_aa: CASSLRDISNQPQHF

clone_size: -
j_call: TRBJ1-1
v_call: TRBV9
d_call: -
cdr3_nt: TGTGCCAGCAGCGCTTCCCAGGGTGAAGCTTTCTTT
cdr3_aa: CASSASQGEAFF

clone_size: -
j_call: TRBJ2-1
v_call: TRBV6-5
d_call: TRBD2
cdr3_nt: TGTGCCAGCAGTTACTCGAAGGCTAGCGGCTTCCAGTTCTTC
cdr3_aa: CASSYSKASGFQFF

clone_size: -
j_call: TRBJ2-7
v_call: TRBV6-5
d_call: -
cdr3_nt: TGTGCCAGCAGTTACTCTTGGCTAGAGCCTTACGAGCAGTACTTC
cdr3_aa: CASSYSWLEPYEQYF

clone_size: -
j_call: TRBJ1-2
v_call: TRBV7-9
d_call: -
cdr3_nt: TGTGCCAGCAGCTTAGACAGACAAAACTATGGCTACACCTTC
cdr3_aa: CASSLDRQNYGYTF

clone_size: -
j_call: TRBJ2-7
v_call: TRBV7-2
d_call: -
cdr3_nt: TGTGCCAGCAGCTTAGTAACCACAGGGACCCCCTACGAGCAGTACTTC
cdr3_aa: CASSLVTTGTPYEQYF

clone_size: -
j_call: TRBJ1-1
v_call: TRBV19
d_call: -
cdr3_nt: TGTGCCAGCACAACAGGACTGAACACTGAAGCTTTCTTT
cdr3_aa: CASTTGLNTEAFF

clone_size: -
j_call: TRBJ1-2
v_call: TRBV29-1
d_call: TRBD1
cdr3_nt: TGCAGCGCCGGGACAGTTGTAGATAGCTACACCTTC
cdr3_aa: CSAGTVVDSYTF

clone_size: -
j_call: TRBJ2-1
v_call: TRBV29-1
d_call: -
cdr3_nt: TGCAGCGTTGAAGATCCCCAAACTGAACGTGAGCAGTTCTTC
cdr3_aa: CSVEDPQTEREQFF

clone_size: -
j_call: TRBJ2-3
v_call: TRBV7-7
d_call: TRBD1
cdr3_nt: TGTGCTAGCAGCTGGGGACAGGGTACAGATACGCAGTATTTT
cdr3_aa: CASSWGQGTDTQYF

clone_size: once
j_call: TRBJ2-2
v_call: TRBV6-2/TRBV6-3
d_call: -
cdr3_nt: TGTGCCAGCAGTACCTCCGGGACATTCATAAGCACCGGGGAGCTGTTTTTT
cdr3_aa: CASSTSGTFISTGELFF

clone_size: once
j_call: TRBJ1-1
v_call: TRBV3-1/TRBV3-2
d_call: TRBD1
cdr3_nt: TGTGCCAGCAGCCATCTCGGGACAGTTGAAGCTTTCTTT
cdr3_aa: CASSHLGTVEAFF

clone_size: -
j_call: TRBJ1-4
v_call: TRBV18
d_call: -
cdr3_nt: TGTGCCAGCTCACCAGGGGGCCCCGAAAGAGGAGAAAAACTGTTTTTT
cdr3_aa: CASSPGGPERGEKLFF

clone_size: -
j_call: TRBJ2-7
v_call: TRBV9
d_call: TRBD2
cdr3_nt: TGTGCCAGCAGCCCACGACTAGCCGGAGCTTCCGAGCAGTACTTC
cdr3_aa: CASSPRLAGASEQYF

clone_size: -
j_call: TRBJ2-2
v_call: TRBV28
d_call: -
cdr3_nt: TGTGCCAGTATACTAAACCGGGTCACAAACCCCGGGGAGCTGTTTTTT
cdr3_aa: CASILNRVTNPGELFF

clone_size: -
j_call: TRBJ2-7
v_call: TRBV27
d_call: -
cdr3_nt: TGTGCCATCCCGATGCTCCGGGACACCGACATTTGCTCCTACGAGCAGTACTTC
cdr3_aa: CAIPMLRDTDICSYEQYF

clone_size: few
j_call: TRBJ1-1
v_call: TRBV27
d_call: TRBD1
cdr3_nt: TGTGCCAGCAGATCTGGACAGGGCCGGAACACTGAAGCTTTCTTT
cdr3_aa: CASRSGQGRNTEAFF

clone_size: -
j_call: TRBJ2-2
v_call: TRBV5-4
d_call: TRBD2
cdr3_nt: TGTGCCAGCAGCTCCGCGAAGACTAGCGGGGTTAACACCGGGGAGCTGTTTTTT
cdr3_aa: CASSSAKTSGVNTGELFF

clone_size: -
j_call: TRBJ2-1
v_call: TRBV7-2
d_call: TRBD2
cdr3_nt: TGTGCCAGCAGAACTAGCGGGGGGGCCCCACCACACAATGAGCAGTTCTTC
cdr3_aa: CASRTSGGAPPHNEQFF

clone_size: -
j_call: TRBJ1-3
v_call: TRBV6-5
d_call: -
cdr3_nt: TGTGCCAGCAGTTACGGCGTAGGACAGAGTGGAAACACCATATATTTT
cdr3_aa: CASSYGVGQSGNTIYF

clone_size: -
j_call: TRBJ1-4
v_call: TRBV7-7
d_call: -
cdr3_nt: TGTGCTAGCAGCTCCGGCAGGGTTGGAGAAAAACTGTTTTTT
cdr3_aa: CASSSGRVGEKLFF

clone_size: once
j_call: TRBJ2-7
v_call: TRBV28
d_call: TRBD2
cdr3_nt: TGTGCCAGCCGGGGGGTCCCGGATAACGAGCAGTACTTC
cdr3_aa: CASRGVPDNEQYF

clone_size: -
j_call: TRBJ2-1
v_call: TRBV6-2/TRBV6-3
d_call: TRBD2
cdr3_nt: TGTGCCAGCAACCCGCGGGGGGGAGTCACCTACAATGAGCAGTTCTTC
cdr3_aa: CASNPRGGVTYNEQFF

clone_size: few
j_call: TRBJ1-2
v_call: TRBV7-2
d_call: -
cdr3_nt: TGTGCCAGCAGCTTAGCGGGCGGGGGGCCAGTGCGTGGCTACACCTTC
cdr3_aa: CASSLAGGGPVRGYTF

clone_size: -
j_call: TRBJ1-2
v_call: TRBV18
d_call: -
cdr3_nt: TGTGCCAGCTCACCACCCGATTGGGAGAATTACTATGGCTACACCTTC
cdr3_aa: CASSPPDWENYYGYTF

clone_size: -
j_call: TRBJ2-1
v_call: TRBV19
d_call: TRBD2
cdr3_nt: TGTGCCAGTAGTAACCCCCCGGGGAGCGGGAGTTATAATGAGCAGTTCTTC
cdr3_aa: CASSNPPGSGSYNEQFF

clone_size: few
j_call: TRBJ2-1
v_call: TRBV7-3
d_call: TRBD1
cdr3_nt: TGTGCCAGCAGCCGGACAGGGAACTCCTACAATGAGCAGTTCTTC
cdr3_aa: CASSRTGNSYNEQFF

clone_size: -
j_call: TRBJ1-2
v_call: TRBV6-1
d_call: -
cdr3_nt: TGTGCCAGCAGTGAAATCATACGGTGGAGGGTTAACTATGGCTACACCTTC
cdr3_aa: CASSEIIRWRVNYGYTF

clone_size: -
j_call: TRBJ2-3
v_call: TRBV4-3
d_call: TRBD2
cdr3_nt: TGCGCCAGCAGCCAAGATCTGAATCGCGGGAGAGCAGATACGCAGTATTTT
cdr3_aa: CASSQDLNRGRADTQYF

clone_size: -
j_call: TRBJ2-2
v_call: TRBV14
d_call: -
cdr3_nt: TGTGCCAGCAGCCAAGATTGGGGCGCAGGGGAGCTGTTTTTT
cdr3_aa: CASSQDWGAGELFF

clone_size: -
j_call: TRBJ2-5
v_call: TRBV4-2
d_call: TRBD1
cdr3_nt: TGTGCCAGCAGCCAAGATCAGAGGATGGGACAGGGTAGGGAGACCCAGTACTTC
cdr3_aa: CASSQDQRMGQGRETQYF

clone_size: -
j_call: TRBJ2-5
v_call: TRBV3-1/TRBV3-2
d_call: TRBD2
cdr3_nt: TGTGCCAGCAGCCAAGAGCTAGCGGGAGGAACGGAGACCCAGTACTTC
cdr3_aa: CASSQELAGGTETQYF

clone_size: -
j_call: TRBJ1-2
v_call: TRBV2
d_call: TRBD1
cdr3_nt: TGTGCCAGCCGACAGGGCGGTTATGGCTACACCTTC
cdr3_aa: CASRQGGYGYTF

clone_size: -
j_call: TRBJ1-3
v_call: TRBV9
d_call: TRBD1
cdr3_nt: TGTGCCAGCGGACGACAGGGTAGGGGAGGAAACACCATATATTTT
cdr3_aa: CASGRQGRGGNTIYF

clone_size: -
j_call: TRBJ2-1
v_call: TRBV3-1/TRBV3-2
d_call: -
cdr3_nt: TGTGCCAGCAGCCAAGAGGCGGTGATCCCAATCTACGAGCAGTTCTTC
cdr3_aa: CASSQEAVIPIYEQFF

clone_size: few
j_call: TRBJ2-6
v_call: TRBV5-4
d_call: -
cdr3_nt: TGTGCCAGCAGCTTGGGACTCTCTGGGGCCAACGTCCTGACTTTC
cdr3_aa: CASSLGLSGANVLTF

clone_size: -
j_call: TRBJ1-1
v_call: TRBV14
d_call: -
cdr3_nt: TGTGCCAGCAGCCCATACAGGACAGCGATGAACACTGAAGCTTTCTTT
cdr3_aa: CASSPYRTAMNTEAFF

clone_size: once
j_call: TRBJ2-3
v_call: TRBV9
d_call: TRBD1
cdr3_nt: TGTGCCAGCAGCACCAGACAGGGAAGCACAGATACGCAGTATTTT
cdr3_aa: CASSTRQGSTDTQYF